These 29 T cell receptor beta chains originate from one sample sequenced in a study of T cell responses to AZD1222 COVID-19 vaccine. Using immunoSEQ multiplex PCR, the repertoire was profiled, and TCRdb retains in-frame clones only, with some absent. Among roughly 270,000 clones, almost 95% were seen once, and the ten largest hold around 0.58%. Sample: peripheral blood, taken 28 days after the second AZD1222 dose. These receptor sequences come from an adult who received the AZD1222 COVID-19 vaccine.

This chain uses TRBV9 with TRBJ2-1; 11 bases are shared with TRBD2. This CDR3 has 16 amino acids. The V segment lost 2 bases and the J segment 2 bases; nucleotides outside the gene matches: 3. Germline V gene sequence: CDR1 SGDLS, CDR2 YYNGEE. The CDR3 sequence: CASSVSTSGTYNEQFF. The CDR3 region has the DNA TGTGCCAGCAGCGTTTCGACTAGCGGGACCTACAATGAGCAGTTCTTC.

The chain links TRBV4-1 to TRBJ2-7, with TRBD2 identical over 14 bases. This CDR3 has 15 residues. Germline-derived CDR1 and CDR2 are MGHRA and YSYEKL. V lost 4 bases to trimming and J lost 6 bases; unmatched junction nucleotides: 5. CDR3 sequence reads: CASSRLAGGLTEQYF. CDR3 DNA: TGCGCCAGCAGCCGACTAGCGGGAGGGCTCACCGAGCAGTACTTC.

The chain is built from TRBV20-1 and TRBJ2-7; D perhaps matches TRBD2 (6 bases). Trimming took off 3 bases at V and 3 bases at J, with 9 bases between the two ends. CDR1 and CDR2 (germline): DFQATT, SNEGSKA (reference sequence). The CDR3 has 12 residues. As DNA, the CDR3 is TGCAGTGCTAGTGGCGGGATCTACGAGCAGTACTTC. Translating it yields CSASGGIYEQYF.

This chain uses TRBV6-5 with TRBJ1-2; D might be TRBD1 (5 bases). Per germline, CDR1 MNHEY and CDR2 SVGAGI. The CDR3 has 13 residues. V was cut by 0 bases and J by 7 bases, with 9 bases left in between. CDR3 region: CASSYSGDPGYTF. Here the CDR3 DNA reads TGTGCCAGCAGTTACTCCGGGGACCCTGGCTACACCTTC.

DNA of the CDR3: TGTGCCAGCAGCGCCAAGCTAGCGGGCGTCTACGAGCAGTACTTC. The encoded protein is CASSAKLAGVYEQYF. The V and J genes are TRBV11-2 and TRBJ2-7; 8 nucleotides line up with TRBD2. V lost 5 bases, J lost 3 bases, and 9 bases stayed unmatched. This CDR3 spans 15 amino acids. Germline V lookup: CDR1 SGHAT, CDR2 FQNNGV.

The gene calls are TRBV9 and TRBJ2-5; D uncertain. The CDR3 is made up of 14 amino acids. CDR1 SGDLS and CDR2 YYNGEE come from the germline V gene. Trimming shortened V by 0 bases and J by 5 bases, and 11 bases separated the two germline ends. The CDR3 DNA sequence: TGTGCCAGCAGCGTAGAAGGGCCCCCGGAGACCCAGTACTTC. Encoded protein: CASSVEGPPETQYF.

The V call is TRBV5-1, the J call TRBJ2-1, with a possible D match to TRBD2 (5 bases). Germline V gene sequence: CDR1 SGHRS, CDR2 YFSETQ. V lost 0 bases and J 5 bases, leaving 12 bases between the germline ends. CDR3 length: 15 amino acids. The CDR3 is CASSLGVRTDNEQFF. The CDR3 nucleotides are TGCGCCAGCAGCTTGGGGGTCAGGACTGACAATGAGCAGTTCTTC.

The chain joins TRBV12-3 or TRBV12-4 to TRBJ1-1; no reliable D call. The V and J ends lost 3 bases and 1 base respectively, with 6 bases between them. The length of the CDR3 is 13 residues. Here the CDR3 reads CASSFAGNTEAFF. CDR3 sequence (DNA): TGTGCCAGCAGTTTTGCGGGGAACACTGAAGCTTTCTTT.

V gene TRBV19 combines with J gene TRBJ2-7; tentative D call: TRBD1 (6 bases). CDR1 is LNHDA, CDR2 SQIVND, per germline (reference sequence). CDR3 size: 13 residues. V lost 9 bases to trimming and J lost 2 bases, with 14 bases between them. The CDR3 loop is CASQASGAYEQYF. The CDR3 DNA sequence: TGTGCCAGCCAGGCGTCAGGGGCCTACGAGCAGTACTTC.

This clone has a handful of counts. The chain uses TRBV5-4 and TRBJ1-1, with a weak D call TRBD1 (6 bases). Trimming pared 5 bases from V and 1 base from J, leaving 12 bases between. The CDR3 consists of 14 residues. CDR1 SGHNT and CDR2 YYREEE come from the germline V gene (reference sequence). The CDR3, as DNA: TGTGCCAGCAGGGGGGCAGGGAAGAACACTGAAGCTTTCTTT. Its protein product is CASRGAGKNTEAFF.

J is TRBJ1-6 and V is TRBV7-9, with TRBD1 matching over 7 bases. CDR1 is SEHNR and CDR2 is FQNEAQ in the germline V gene (reference sequence). J gave up 5 bases and V 3 bases, and 4 bases lay outside the gene matches. The length of the CDR3 is 15 residues. The CDR3 DNA reads TGTGCCAGCAGCTTGAAGGGGGCGAATAATTCACCCCTCCACTTT. Encoded protein: CASSLKGANNSPLHF. The full variable domain, rest sourced from reference TRBV7-9 and TRBJ1-6, is DTGVSQNPRHKITKRGQNVTFRCDPISEHNRLYWYRQTLGQGPEFLTYFQNEAQLEKSRLLSDRFSAERPKGSFSTLEIQRTEQGDSAMYLCASSLKGANNSPLHFGNGTRLTVT.

The J gene is TRBJ1-4, the V gene TRBV15; D not resolved. Germline CDR1 reads LNHNV; CDR2 reads YYDKDF (reference sequence). V lost 3 bases and J 6 bases, leaving 8 bases between the germline ends. The CDR3 sequence is 13 residues long. The CDR3 bases are TGTGCCACCAGCAGGGGGTCTCATGAAAAACTGTTTTTT. Its translation is CATSRGSHEKLFF.

The rearrangement joins TRBV6-1 to TRBJ1-4; tentative D call: TRBD1 (5 bases). V dropped 3 bases and J dropped 10 bases, with 12 bases sitting between them. The CDR3 loop spans 13 amino acids. The germline CDR1 and CDR2 sequences are MNHNS and SASEGT. The chain's CDR3 is CASSEMGQRKLFF. For the CDR3, the DNA is TGTGCCAGCAGTGAGATGGGGCAAAGAAAACTGTTTTTT.

V gene TRBV19 combines with J gene TRBJ1-6, with TRBD1 identical over 8 bases. V dropped 5 bases and J dropped 4; count of bases not matched to a gene: 7. This CDR3 comprises 16 residues. Per germline, CDR1 LNHDA and CDR2 SQIVND (reference sequence). The CDR3 here is CASSSTTGAYNSPLHF. The CDR3 DNA follows: TGTGCCAGTAGTTCAACGACAGGGGCTTATAATTCACCCCTCCACTTT.

The chain employs TRBV5-1 and TRBJ2-5; the D is unclear. V was cut by 2 bases and J by 3 bases, with 14 bases left in between. The CDR3 runs 15 residues. Germline CDR1 SGHRS, CDR2 YFSETQ. CDR3 in DNA: TGCGCCAGCAGCTTAAGACCGCCACCTGAAGAGACCCAGTACTTC. This codes for CASSLRPPPEETQYF. The variable domain in full, with the rest retrieved from reference TRBV5-1 and TRBJ2-5, is KAGVTQTPRYLIKTRGQQVTLSCSPISGHRSVSWYQQTPGQGLQFLFEYFSETQRNKGNFPGRFSGRQFSNSRSEMNVSTLELGDSALYLCASSLRPPPEETQYFGPGTRLLVL.

There are a few counts of this clone. CDR3 sequence: CASSAPKGTGEAGYTF. The DNA for the CDR3 is TGTGCCAGCAGTGCCCCCAAGGGGACAGGGGAGGCTGGCTACACCTTC. This rearrangement joins TRBV2 to TRBJ1-2; TRBD1 matches 10 bases. Germline V gene data show CDR1 as SNHLY and CDR2 as FYNNEI. V lost 4 bases to trimming and J lost 7 bases; unmatched junction nucleotides: 12. This CDR3 contains 16 residues.

This clone occurred once. The gene calls are TRBV5-4 and TRBJ2-7, with a tentative D call TRBD1 (6 bases). CDR1 and CDR2 from the germline V gene are SGHNT and YYREEE (reference sequence). This CDR3 has 14 residues. Trimming stripped 2 bases from V and 4 bases from J, with 13 bases between. DNA for the CDR3: TGTGCCAGCAGCTTAAGACAGGATTATTACGAGCAGTACTTC. This translates into CASSLRQDYYEQYF. The full variable domain, with the rest looked up from reference TRBV5-4 and TRBJ2-7, is ETGVTQSPTHLIKTRGQQVTLRCSSQSGHNTVSWYQQALGQGPQFIFQYYREEENGRGNFPPRFSGLQFPNYSSELNVNALELDDSALYLCASSLRQDYYEQYFGPGTRLTVT.

This clone was observed a single time. V is TRBV24-1 and J is TRBJ1-4; 10 positions match TRBD1. This CDR3 has 16 residues. The germline V gene has CDR1 KGHDR and CDR2 SFDVKD. V gave up 4 bases and J gave up 8 bases; unmatched junction bases: 9. The CDR3 nucleotides read TGTGCCACCAGTGACCCACGGACAGGGGGAGAGGAAAAACTGTTTTTT. Protein: CATSDPRTGGEEKLFF.

The chain couples TRBV5-1 to TRBJ1-1; perhaps TRBD1 as D (6 bases). The CDR3 length is 16 residues. Per the germline V gene, CDR1 is SGHRS and CDR2 is YFSETQ. V was trimmed by 1 base and J by 6 bases, leaving 19 bases between them. In DNA, the CDR3 is TGCGCCAGCAGCTTGAGGGCCAGGGGTTTTAACGCTGAAGCTTTCTTT. Its protein is CASSLRARGFNAEAFF.

This sequence joins TRBV7-2 and TRBJ1-6, with unresolved D. Trimming pared 3 bases from V and 10 bases from J, leaving 10 bases between. Germline V gene data show CDR1 as SGHTA and CDR2 as FQGNSA. This CDR3 is 13 amino acids long. The CDR3 loop is CASSLVPESPLHF. For the CDR3, the DNA is TGTGCCAGCAGCTTGGTCCCAGAATCACCCCTCCACTTT.

The chain recombines TRBV4-3 with TRBJ1-5, with D perhaps matching TRBD1 (6 bases). Deletions cut 0 bases from V and 9 bases from J, with 15 bases between. The CDR3 sequence is 15 residues long. CDR1 is LGHNA and CDR2 is YSLEER in the germline V gene. CDR3 DNA: TGCGCCAGCAGCCAAGACAGGGGACCCCTAGGGCCCCAGCATTTT. It is translated as CASSQDRGPLGPQHF.

V gene TRBV5-8 combines with J gene TRBJ1-1, with a tentative D call TRBD1 (6 bases). V lost 0 bases and J 1 base, leaving 7 bases between the germline ends. Germline CDR1 reads SGHTS; CDR2 reads YDEGEE. The CDR3 has 14 residues. In DNA, the CDR3 is TGTGCCAGCAGCTTGGACAGGGAGAACACTGAAGCTTTCTTT. Amino acids: CASSLDRENTEAFF.

The chain carries TRBV3-1 (or the pseudogene TRBV3-2) and TRBJ2-1; D gene unclear. Germline V gene data show CDR1 as LGHDT and CDR2 as YNNKEL (reference sequence). V lost 3 bases and J lost 2, with 8 bases in between. This CDR3 is built from 14 residues. DNA of the CDR3: TGTGCCAGCAGCCACTCCTCTCCCTACAATGAGCAGTTCTTC. The encoded protein is CASSHSSPYNEQFF.

The rearrangement links TRBV29-1 to TRBJ1-4; TRBD1 matches 11 bases. Germline assignment: CDR1 SQVTM and CDR2 ANQGSEA. The CDR3 has 15 amino acids. V gave up 5 bases and J gave up 6 bases; unmatched junction bases: 8. The CDR3 here is CSVSVGTGGYEKLFF. CDR3 in DNA: TGCAGCGTTTCGGTAGGGACAGGGGGTTATGAAAAACTGTTTTTT.

The chain recombines TRBV2 with TRBJ1-1; D gene ambiguous. CDR3 length: 13 amino acids. CDR1 and CDR2 (germline): SNHLY, FYNNEI. V was pared by 3 bases and J by 1 base, with 6 bases between. The CDR3 region is CASSEEQNTEAFF. The CDR3 nucleotides are TGTGCCAGCAGTGAGGAACAGAACACTGAAGCTTTCTTT. The full variable domain, its missing parts supplied by reference TRBV2 and TRBJ1-1, is EPEVTQTPSHQVTQMGQEVILRCVPISNHLYFYWYRQILGQKVEFLVSFYNNEISEKSEIFDDQFSVERPDGSNFTLKIRSTKLEDSAMYFCASSEEQNTEAFFGQGTRLTVV.

This clone has just one count. The V and J genes are TRBV5-1 and TRBJ2-7; 10 bases fit TRBD1. CDR1 and CDR2 from the germline V gene are SGHRS and YFSETQ. The CDR3 runs 14 residues. V lost 4 bases, J lost 4 bases, and 5 bases stayed unmatched. The chain's CDR3 is CASSRTGGQYEQYF. The CDR3 DNA is TGCGCCAGCAGCAGGACAGGGGGACAGTACGAGCAGTACTTC.

The V and J genes are TRBV28 and TRBJ2-7; D gene ambiguous. CDR3 length: 15 amino acids. Germline loops: CDR1 MDHEN, CDR2 SYDVKM. The V end was cut by 6 bases, the J end by 1 base, with 16 bases between. The CDR3 sequence: CASSQPSSPSYEQYF. Written as DNA, the CDR3 is TGTGCCAGCAGCCAGCCTAGTTCCCCTTCCTACGAGCAGTACTTC.

The genes are TRBV19 and TRBJ2-7, with TRBD1 as a possible D gene (5 bases). The length of the CDR3 is 15 residues. Germline V gene data show CDR1 as LNHDA and CDR2 as SQIVND (reference sequence). V lost 3 bases, J lost 5 bases, and 17 bases lay in between. CDR3 sequence (DNA): TGTGCCAGTAGTATGTGGGGCAGGCAAGTGGACGAGCAGTACTTC. Residues: CASSMWGRQVDEQYF.

The J gene is TRBJ1-1, the V gene TRBV7-6, with a tentative D call TRBD1 (5 bases). CDR3 length equals 14 residues. Germline V gene data show CDR1 as SGHVS and CDR2 as FNYEAQ. Trimming took 5 bases from V and 2 from J, leaving 12 bases between them. CDR3 in DNA: TGTGCCAGCAGCGTTGGGACGGGAAACACTGAAGCTTTCTTT. It codes for CASSVGTGNTEAFF.